The 25 T cell receptor beta chains listed next were all sequenced from one sample in a study of cytomegalovirus exposure and HLA in healthy donors. Both 60 Vbeta primers and 13 Jbeta primers went into the PCR. Here immunoSEQ multiplex PCR was the method, and the copy in TCRdb shows in-frame clones only, minus some. The sample has approximately 110,000 clones; approximately 78% are singletons. Sequenced sample: PBMCs. Receptors originate from a woman between 40 and 55 years old in good health and CMV-seropositive.

This clone occurred a few times. This sequence joins TRBV9 and TRBJ2-7, with 9 bases lining up with TRBD1. Germline V gene lookup returns CDR1 SGDLS and CDR2 YYNGEE. With V trimmed by 0 bases and J by 4 bases, 8 bases remained unmatched. This CDR3 contains 16 residues. CDR3 in DNA: TGTGCCAGCAGCGTAGCGGGGACAGGGACAATTTACGAGCAGTACTTC. Translation: CASSVAGTGTIYEQYF.

The rearrangement links TRBV6-5 to TRBJ2-7; 8 bases map to TRBD1. This CDR3 has 14 amino acids. Trimming took 4 bases from V and 6 from J; bases not matched to a gene: 8. Looked up from germline, CDR1 is MNHEY and CDR2 is SVGAGI. In DNA, the CDR3 is TGTGCCAGCAGTTCCGGGACAGGTACCGGCGAGCAGTACTTC. It translates to CASSSGTGTGEQYF.

The chain employs TRBV6-1 and TRBJ1-5; TRBD1 matches 7 bases. The CDR3 is 15 amino acids. The V gene's germline CDR1 is MNHNS and CDR2 SASEGT. V gave up 5 bases and J gave up 1 base; unmatched junction bases: 5. The chain's CDR3 is CASSLDRASNQPQHF. The CDR3 DNA follows: TGTGCCAGCAGTTTAGACAGGGCCAGCAATCAGCCCCAGCATTTT.

Only a few counts were recorded for this clone. This rearrangement joins TRBV19 to TRBJ1-5; possible D gene TRBD1, 5 bases. V dropped 4 bases and J dropped 5 bases, with 9 bases sitting between them. The CDR3 totals 13 residues. The germline V gene has CDR1 LNHDA and CDR2 SQIVND (reference sequence). The CDR3 DNA sequence: TGTGCCAGTAGTAGTTGGGGGGATCAGCCCCAGCATTTT. Translation: CASSSWGDQPQHF.

This rearrangement joins TRBV4-2 to TRBJ2-3; 11 nucleotides match TRBD1. V lost 5 bases, J lost 4 bases, and 8 bases stayed unmatched. Germline V lookup: CDR1 LGHNA, CDR2 YNFKEQ. There are 16 residues in the CDR3. The CDR3 reads CASSSRTGQGADTQYF. In DNA, the CDR3 is TGTGCCAGCAGCTCAAGGACGGGACAGGGGGCAGATACGCAGTATTTT.

In its sample, this clone was seen a few times. The chain recombines TRBV11-2 with TRBJ2-3; D not certain. CDR3 length: 14 residues. Germline V gene data show CDR1 as SGHAT and CDR2 as FQNNGV. Trimming stripped 5 bases from V and 6 bases from J, with 15 bases between. The chain's CDR3 is CASSTSGPPDTQYF. The DNA for the CDR3 is TGTGCCAGCAGCACCTCAGGCCCCCCCGATACGCAGTATTTT.

The gene calls are TRBV9 and TRBJ1-1; TRBD1 agrees at 10 bases. CDR3 length equals 15 residues. V lost 4 bases and J lost 5; bases outside the gene matches: 8. Germline loops: CDR1 SGDLS, CDR2 YYNGEE. This CDR3 is CASSTNDRGLTEAFF. The CDR3 nucleotides read TGTGCCAGCAGCACCAACGACAGGGGGCTGACTGAAGCTTTCTTT.

This clone was counted a few times. The chain carries TRBV7-2 and TRBJ2-1; D possibly corresponds to TRBD2 (5 bases). This CDR3 region has 13 residues. In germline, CDR1 is SGHTA, CDR2 FQGNSA. Trimming left V 1 base short and J 13 bases short, with 14 bases between. The CDR3 DNA reads as TGTGCCAGCAGCTTAGAAAGCGGCAAAAACCAGTTCTTC. Its translation: CASSLESGKNQFF.

This chain joins TRBV9 and TRBJ1-1; no reliable D call. The CDR3 has 13 amino acids. V lost 4 bases to trimming and J lost 1 base, with 8 bases between them. CDR1 is SGDLS and CDR2 is YYNGEE in the germline V gene. In DNA, the CDR3 is TGTGCCAGCAGCCCCGAGGCGAACACTGAAGCTTTCTTT. It codes for CASSPEANTEAFF. Combining the CDR3 with reference TRBV9 and TRBJ1-1 gives the whole variable domain DSGVTQTPKHLITATGQRVTLRCSPRSGDLSVYWYQQSLDQGLQFLIQYYNGEERAKGNILERFSAQQFPDLHSELNLSSLELGDSALYFCASSPEANTEAFFGQGTRLTVV.

The V gene is TRBV5-1, the J gene TRBJ1-1, with a tentative D call TRBD1 (5 bases). V lost 2 bases to trimming and J lost 5 bases, with 13 bases between them. Germline lookup yields CDR1 SGHRS and CDR2 YFSETQ. This CDR3 has 14 residues. The DNA of the CDR3 is TGCGCCAGCAGCTTACCTCTCCAGGGTACTGAAGCTTTCTTT. Translating it yields CASSLPLQGTEAFF.

V gene TRBV5-1 combines with J gene TRBJ1-1, with a weak D call TRBD1 (5 bases). This CDR3 is 13 amino acids long. Germline values: CDR1 SGHRS, CDR2 YFSETQ. The ends were cut back, 7 bases at V and 3 bases at J, with 13 bases in the middle. CDR3 loop: CASGLQADTEAFF. In nucleotides, the CDR3 is TGCGCCAGCGGATTACAGGCGGACACTGAAGCTTTCTTT. The entire variable domain, with the rest obtained from reference TRBV5-1 and TRBJ1-1, is as follows: KAGVTQTPRYLIKTRGQQVTLSCSPISGHRSVSWYQQTPGQGLQFLFEYFSETQRNKGNFPGRFSGRQFSNSRSEMNVSTLELGDSALYLCASGLQADTEAFFGQGTRLTVV.

This clone came up once. The V call is TRBV29-1, the J call TRBJ1-1, with D perhaps TRBD1 (6 bases). Germline CDR1 is SQVTM and CDR2 is ANQGSEA. This CDR3 spans 12 amino acids. V gave up 6 bases and J gave up 4 bases, with 12 bases separating them. Written as DNA, the CDR3 is TGCAGCGTAGTGAAACAGGGCACTGAAGCTTTCTTT. This encodes CSVVKQGTEAFF. The variable domain in full, with the rest retrieved from reference TRBV29-1 and TRBJ1-1, is SAVISQKPSRDICQRGTSLTIQCQVDSQVTMMFWYRQQPGQSLTLIATANQGSEATYESGFVIDKFPISRPNLTFSTLTVSNMSPEDSSIYLCSVVKQGTEAFFGQGTRLTVV.

V and J are TRBV7-8 and TRBJ1-5; 9 bases map to TRBD1. CDR1 is SGHVS and CDR2 is FQNEAQ in the germline V gene. J was trimmed by 2 bases and V by 5 bases; bases with no gene match: 10. The CDR3 is 17 residues long. CDR3 loop: CASSPRQGVGGNQPQHF. CDR3 DNA sequence: TGTGCCAGCAGCCCTCGACAGGGGGTCGGTGGCAATCAGCCCCAGCATTTT.

This clone has a handful of counts. The genes are TRBV6-6 and TRBJ2-2; tentative D call: TRBD1 (6 bases). Germline V lookup: CDR1 MNHNY, CDR2 SVGAGI (reference sequence). The CDR3 covers 15 residues. The V end was cut by 3 bases, the J end by 6 bases, with 14 bases between. The CDR3 DNA reads as TGTGCCAGCAGTTATAGTGGGGGCCGGGCCGGGGAGCTGTTTTTT. It codes for CASSYSGGRAGELFF.

The rearrangement links TRBV5-1 to TRBJ1-2, with TRBD1 matching 9 bases. This CDR3 spans 14 amino acids. Germline V gene data show CDR1 as SGHRS and CDR2 as YFSETQ. After removal of 0 bases from V and 11 bases from J, the junction contained 8 bases not matched to a gene. This chain's CDR3 is CASSLDSGTGPYTF. CDR3 DNA sequence: TGCGCCAGCAGCTTGGATTCTGGGACAGGGCCTTACACCTTC.

The chain joins TRBV7-3 to TRBJ2-1; a possible D gene is TRBD1 (6 bases). CDR3 length equals 15 residues. V dropped 2 bases and J dropped 4 bases, with 12 bases sitting between them. Germline lookup yields CDR1 SGHTA and CDR2 FQGTGA. The CDR3 DNA follows: TGTGCCAGCAGCTTAGGAGACAGGCTGTACAATGAGCAGTTCTTC. Amino acid sequence: CASSLGDRLYNEQFF.

The rearrangement uses TRBV10-3 and TRBJ2-7; D gene ambiguous. The CDR3 has 13 residues. Germline CDR1 reads ENHRY; CDR2 reads SYGVKD. V shed 0 bases and J shed 0 bases, with 3 bases lying between them. CDR3 bases: TGTGCCATCAGTGAGTCCCTCTCCTACGAGCAGTACTTC. It yields the protein CAISESLSYEQYF.

The V gene is TRBV7-2, the J gene TRBJ2-5, with TRBD1 as a possible D gene (5 bases). This CDR3 is 14 amino acids long. Germline V CDR1 and CDR2: SGHTA, FQGNSA. Trimming stripped 1 base from V and 1 base from J, with 7 bases between. CDR3 protein: CASSLGRAQETQYF. The CDR3 DNA reads TGTGCCAGCAGCTTAGGCAGGGCCCAAGAGACCCAGTACTTC.

The genes are TRBV11-2 and TRBJ2-2; the match to TRBD2 covers 10 bases. The germline gives CDR1 SGHAT, CDR2 FQNNGV. CDR3 length: 16 amino acids. Unmatched junction bases numbered 3, after V lost 0 bases and J lost 5 bases. In DNA, the CDR3 is TGTGCCAGCAGCTTAGACCGAGCGGGGGGGACCGGGGAGCTGTTTTTT. The encoded protein is CASSLDRAGGTGELFF.

The chain couples TRBV5-1 to TRBJ1-1, with a possible D match to TRBD1 (5 bases). V dropped 0 bases and J dropped 11 bases, with 11 bases sitting between them. The CDR3 is 12 residues long. Germline values: CDR1 SGHRS, CDR2 YFSETQ. The chain's CDR3 is CASSLVSGIAFF. The CDR3 DNA reads as TGCGCCAGCAGCTTGGTGTCAGGGATCGCTTTCTTT.

The V and J genes are TRBV5-1 and TRBJ1-3, with unresolved D. In germline, CDR1 is SGHRS, CDR2 YFSETQ. Trimming left V 4 bases short and J 0 bases short, with 8 bases between. The CDR3 totals 14 residues. CDR3 DNA sequence: TGCGCCAGCAGCCCCGGGAGCTCTGGAAACACCATATATTTT. It yields the protein CASSPGSSGNTIYF.

The J gene is TRBJ2-7, the V gene TRBV7-2; the D gene is possibly TRBD2 (7 bases). Trimming pared 3 bases from V and 2 bases from J, leaving 8 bases between. Germline CDR1 and CDR2: SGHTA and FQGNSA. The CDR3 spans 13 residues. The CDR3 nucleotides are TGTGCCAGCAGCTTGGGGGGGCCCTACGAGCAGTACTTC. Encoded protein: CASSLGGPYEQYF.

This clone was seen only once. The rearrangement joins TRBV9 to TRBJ1-1; D unresolved. The V end was cut by 4 bases, the J end by 5 bases, with 15 bases between. This CDR3 contains 14 residues. From germline, CDR1 is SGDLS and CDR2 YYNGEE. CDR3 sequence (DNA): TGTGCCAGCAGCCCCCCTAGTCCGGGGACTGAAGCTTTCTTT. Its protein is CASSPPSPGTEAFF.

This clone has just one count. This chain links TRBV5-1 with TRBJ1-5; 8 nucleotides agree with TRBD1. This CDR3 comprises 15 residues. V gave up 2 bases and J gave up 4 bases; unmatched junction bases: 5. Germline CDR1 SGHRS, CDR2 YFSETQ. CDR3 bases: TGCGCCAGCAGCTTCTCAGGGGGCACGAATCAGCCCCAGCATTTT. It yields the protein CASSFSGGTNQPQHF. Full variable domain (missing parts from reference TRBV5-1 and TRBJ1-5): KAGVTQTPRYLIKTRGQQVTLSCSPISGHRSVSWYQQTPGQGLQFLFEYFSETQRNKGNFPGRFSGRQFSNSRSEMNVSTLELGDSALYLCASSFSGGTNQPQHFGDGTRLSIL.

The chain has TRBV4-3 and TRBJ2-7; 12 positions agree with TRBD2. With 1 base clipped from V and 2 bases from J, the junction kept 3 bases outside the gene matches. The V gene's germline CDR1 is LGHNA and CDR2 YSLEER. This CDR3 comprises 16 residues. CDR3 in amino acids: CASSQGPSGGAYEQYF. The CDR3 nucleotides read TGCGCCAGCAGCCAAGGTCCTAGCGGGGGGGCCTACGAGCAGTACTTC.